The entry that follows covers one TCR beta chain sequence. The target of this receptor is not known. The input lacks base qualities; no much larger clone sits a single base away. The collaborating institutions used their own protocols to collect whole blood in K2EDTA tubes. For TCRbeta analysis, collaborator samples were shipped as frozen whole blood, as isolated PBMCs, or as DNA extracted from either sample type. TCRbeta CDR3 regions were amplified from genomic DNA by means of the immunoSEQ Assay, a bias-controlled multiplex PCR. Per the original workflow: The number of nucleated cells in each sample was estimated from the amplification of reference gene primers within the assay. To quantify the absolute abundance of each unique TCRbeta CDR3 rearrangement, sequence reads were collapsed and filtered. For each sample, productive Simpson clonality was calculated as the square root of Simpson's diversity index across productive rearrangements. TCRdb mirrors the immuneACCESS table, restricted to in-frame sequences. Some clones are absent from its copies; in checked studies, under half trace to an unresolved V gene, and the reason for the others is unknown. The V and J calls and the clone size are those of that table, but D and trimming were determined from the DNA. This sample lists 270,000 or so clones; about 89% were detected once. The ten largest clones add up to about 5% of the sample.

The data belong to a study of blood T cell repertoires in COVID-19 (dated by TCRdb to 2019 to 2021). About the study as a whole: Samples covering the acute and convalescent phases of COVID-19 were provided by collaborators in the United States, Italy and Spain. Where available, HLA class I and class II types were obtained from metadata supplied by the sample provider rather than from assay-based typing. Nearly every sample came with metadata listing a de-identified subject ID, COVID-19 status, age in years and sex. The samples were drawn from the first 160 participants of the ongoing ImmuneRACE study and from 950 to 1,500 subjects provided by 6 global collaborators. The prospective study material was composed of cDNA or gDNA derived from T cells, B-cell-depleted T cells, or PBMCs. The repertoires were released in a freely available public database intended as a resource for research on the immune response to SARS-CoV-2. The dataset comprised deeply sampled blood TCRbeta repertoires from subjects exposed to, actively infected with, or recovered from COVID-19.

What the authors observed across the whole study: Clinical and demographic metadata were provided uncurated, with the amount varying by source and participant.

Material for sequencing was peripheral blood. This clonotype was sampled from a middle-aged man with acute or convalescent COVID-19.

Read as DNA, the sequence is TGTGCCAGCAGCTTATACCATAGCGGGGGGTTATACAATGAGCAGTTCTTC. Protein translation: CASSLYHSGGLYNEQFF. Rearrangement joined TRBV7-2 to TRBJ2-1; a stretch of 10 junction bases matches TRBD2. V trim: 2 bases; J trim: 4 bases; unmatched bases: 8. The germline V gene specifies SGHTA as CDR1 and FQGNSA as CDR2. Measured from the cysteine to the phenylalanine, the CDR3 is 17 residues long. The CDR3 DNA has 51 bases and is translated from base 1.